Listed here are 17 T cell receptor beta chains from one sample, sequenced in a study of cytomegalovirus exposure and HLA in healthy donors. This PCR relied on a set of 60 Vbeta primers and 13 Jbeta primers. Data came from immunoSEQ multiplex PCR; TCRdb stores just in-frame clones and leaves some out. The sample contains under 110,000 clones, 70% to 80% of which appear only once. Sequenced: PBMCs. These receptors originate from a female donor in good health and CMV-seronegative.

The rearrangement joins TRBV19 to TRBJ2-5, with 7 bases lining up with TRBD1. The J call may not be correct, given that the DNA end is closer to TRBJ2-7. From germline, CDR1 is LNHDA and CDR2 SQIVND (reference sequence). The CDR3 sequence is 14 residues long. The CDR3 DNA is TGTGCCAGTAGTGTACAGGGGCGCCCCTACGAGCAGTACTTC. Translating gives CASSVQGRPYEQYF.

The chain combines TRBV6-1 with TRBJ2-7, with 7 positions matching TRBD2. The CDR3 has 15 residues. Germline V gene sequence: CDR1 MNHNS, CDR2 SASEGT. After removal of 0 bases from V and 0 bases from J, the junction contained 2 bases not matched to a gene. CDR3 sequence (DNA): TGTGCCAGCAGTGAAGCTAGCGGGTTCTCCTACGAGCAGTACTTC. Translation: CASSEASGFSYEQYF.

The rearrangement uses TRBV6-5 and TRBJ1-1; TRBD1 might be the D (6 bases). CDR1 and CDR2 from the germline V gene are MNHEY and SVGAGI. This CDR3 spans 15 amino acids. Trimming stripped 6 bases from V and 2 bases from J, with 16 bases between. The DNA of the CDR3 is TGTGCCAGCAGCCAAGGGGACACACGAAACACTGAAGCTTTCTTT. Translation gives CASSQGDTRNTEAFF.

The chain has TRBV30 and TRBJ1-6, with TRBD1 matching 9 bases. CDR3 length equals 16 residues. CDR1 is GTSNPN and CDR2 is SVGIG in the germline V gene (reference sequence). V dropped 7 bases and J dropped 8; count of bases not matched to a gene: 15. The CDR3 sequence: CAFTGGFNPTYSPLHF. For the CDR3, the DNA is TGTGCCTTTACAGGGGGCTTTAACCCAACTTATTCACCCCTCCACTTT.

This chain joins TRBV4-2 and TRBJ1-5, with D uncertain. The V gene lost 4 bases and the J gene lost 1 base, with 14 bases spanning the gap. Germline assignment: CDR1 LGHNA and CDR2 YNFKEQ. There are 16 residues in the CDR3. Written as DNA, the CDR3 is TGTGCCAGCAGCCCTAAAGGAGGAGGGAGCAATCAGCCCCAGCATTTT. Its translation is CASSPKGGGSNQPQHF.

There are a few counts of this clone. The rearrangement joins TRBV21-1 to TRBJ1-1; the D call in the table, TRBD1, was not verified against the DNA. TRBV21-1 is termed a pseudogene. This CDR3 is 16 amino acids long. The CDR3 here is CASSKAGAGENTEAFF. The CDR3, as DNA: TGTGCCAGCAGCAAAGCCGGGGCAGGGGAGAACACTGAAGCTTTCTTT.

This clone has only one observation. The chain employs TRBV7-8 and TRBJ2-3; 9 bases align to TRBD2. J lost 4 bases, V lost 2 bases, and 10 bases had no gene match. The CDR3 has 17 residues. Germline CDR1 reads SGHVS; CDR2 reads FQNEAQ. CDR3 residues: CASSLHGAGGLADTQYF. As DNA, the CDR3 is TGTGCCAGCAGCTTACACGGGGCGGGAGGGCTAGCAGATACGCAGTATTTT.

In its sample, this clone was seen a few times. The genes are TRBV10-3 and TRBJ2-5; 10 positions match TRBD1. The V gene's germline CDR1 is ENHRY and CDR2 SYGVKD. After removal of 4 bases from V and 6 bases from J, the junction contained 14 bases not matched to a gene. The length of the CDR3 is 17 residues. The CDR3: CAISGAEGQGTAKTQYF. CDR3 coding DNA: TGTGCCATCAGTGGGGCGGAGGGACAGGGGACCGCGAAGACCCAGTACTTC.

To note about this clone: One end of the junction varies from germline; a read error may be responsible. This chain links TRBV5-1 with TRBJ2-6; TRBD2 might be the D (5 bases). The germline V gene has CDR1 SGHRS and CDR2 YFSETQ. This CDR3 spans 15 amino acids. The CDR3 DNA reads TGCGCCAGTAGCTTGGACGGGGCTGGGGCCAACGTCCTGACTTTC. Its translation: CASSLDGAGANVLTF.

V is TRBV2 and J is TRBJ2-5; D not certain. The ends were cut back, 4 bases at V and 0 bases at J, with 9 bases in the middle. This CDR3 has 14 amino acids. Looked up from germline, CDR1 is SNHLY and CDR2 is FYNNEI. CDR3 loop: CASSVQKYQETQYF. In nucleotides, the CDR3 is TGTGCCAGCAGTGTACAGAAGTACCAAGAGACCCAGTACTTC.

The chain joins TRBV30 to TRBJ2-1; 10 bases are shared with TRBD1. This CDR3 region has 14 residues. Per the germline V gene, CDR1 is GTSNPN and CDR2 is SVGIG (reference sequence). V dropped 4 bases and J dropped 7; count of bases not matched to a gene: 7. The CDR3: CAWMGGQGLNEQFF. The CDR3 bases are TGTGCCTGGATGGGGGGACAGGGGCTAAATGAGCAGTTCTTC.

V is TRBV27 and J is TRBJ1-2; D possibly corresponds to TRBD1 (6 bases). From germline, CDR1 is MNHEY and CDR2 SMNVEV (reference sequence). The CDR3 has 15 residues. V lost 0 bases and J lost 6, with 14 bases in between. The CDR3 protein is CASSLSGGQGNGYTF. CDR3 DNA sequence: TGTGCCAGCAGTTTATCGGGGGGGCAGGGTAATGGCTACACCTTC.

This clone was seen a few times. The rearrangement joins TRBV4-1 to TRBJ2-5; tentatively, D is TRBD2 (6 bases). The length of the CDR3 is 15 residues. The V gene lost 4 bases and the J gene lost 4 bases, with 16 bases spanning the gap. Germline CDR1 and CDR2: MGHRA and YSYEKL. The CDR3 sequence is CASSPRGSGVETQYF. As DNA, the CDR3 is TGCGCCAGCAGCCCCCGGGGGTCGGGGGTAGAGACCCAGTACTTC.

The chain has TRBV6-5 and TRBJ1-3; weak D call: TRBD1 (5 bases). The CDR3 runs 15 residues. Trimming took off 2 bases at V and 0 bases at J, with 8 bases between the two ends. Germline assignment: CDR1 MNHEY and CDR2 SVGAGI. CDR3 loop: CASSYDSNSGNTIYF. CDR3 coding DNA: TGTGCCAGCAGTTACGACAGCAACTCTGGAAACACCATATATTTT.

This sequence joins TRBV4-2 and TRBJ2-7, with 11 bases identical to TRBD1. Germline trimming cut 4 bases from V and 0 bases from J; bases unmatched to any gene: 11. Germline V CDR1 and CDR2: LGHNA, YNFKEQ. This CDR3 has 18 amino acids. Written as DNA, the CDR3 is TGTGCCAGCAGCCCTGGACAGGGGGCCCTTTTTTCCTCCTACGAGCAGTACTTC. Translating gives CASSPGQGALFSSYEQYF.

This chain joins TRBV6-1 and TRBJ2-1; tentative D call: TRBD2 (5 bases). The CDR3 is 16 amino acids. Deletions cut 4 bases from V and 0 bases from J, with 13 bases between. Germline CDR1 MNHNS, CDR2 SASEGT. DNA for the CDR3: TGTGCCAGCAGTGCCCTAGCCTTTAGCTCCTACAATGAGCAGTTCTTC. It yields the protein CASSALAFSSYNEQFF.

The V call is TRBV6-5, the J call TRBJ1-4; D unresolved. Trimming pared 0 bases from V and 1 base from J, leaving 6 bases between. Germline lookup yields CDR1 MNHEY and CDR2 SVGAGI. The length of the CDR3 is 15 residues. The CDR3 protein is CASSYSWRTNEKLFF. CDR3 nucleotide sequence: TGTGCCAGCAGTTACTCTTGGAGAACTAATGAAAAACTGTTTTTT.